This T cell receptor beta chain was identified during a study of blood T cells in healthy people across ages. Next came a second PCR, run for about 7 to 12 cycles, which used a sample-barcoded 5' primer along with a J-beta primer mix. TCRdb re-called the 5' RACE reads through MiXCR, storing one row per CDR3 protein. The sample shows roughly 1.5 million distinct CDR3 sequences, 35% to 45% of them seen only once. About this clonotype itself: One end of the junction does not line up with germline, which may come from a read error.

The germline CDR1 and CDR2 sequences are MNHEY and SVGAGI. The CDR3 has 15 amino acids. Sample: blood. This clonotype originated in a woman aged 18-29 years in good health. This rearrangement joins TRBV6-5 to TRBJ1-4, with D hard to call. CDR3 loop: CASTRPPAPNEKLVF. The CDR3 nucleotides read TGTGCCAGTACGCGTCCCCCAGCACCTAATGAAAAACTGGTTTTT.